Listed below are T cell receptor beta chains from one sample, sequenced in a study of PD-1 blockade in classical Hodgkin lymphoma. Method: immunoSEQ multiplex PCR; TCRdb's copy keeps in-frame clones and lacks some. The data hold tens of thousands of clones, with approximately 81% observed a single time. The sample consisted of peripheral blood mononuclear cells (PBMCs), taken before the second cycle of nivolumab. All receptors come from a human donor with classical Hodgkin lymphoma. CDR3s include the opening cysteine and the closing phenylalanine or tryptophan. A D gene is named only where the DNA matches it firmly. Some rows mark clone size as missing; the rest say once, few, many or name a class of expanded clone.

D	J	size	V	DNA	CDR3
NA	TRBJ2-3	once	TRBV5-8	TGTGCCAGCAGCTTGGAAAGGGGGGTTACAGATACGCAGTATTTT	CASSLERGVTDTQYF
TRBD1	TRBJ1-5	NA	TRBV4-2	TGTGCCAGCAGCCCTACTCGTACAGGGGTGAACAATCAGCCCCAGCATTTT	CASSPTRTGVNNQPQHF
NA	TRBJ2-2	NA	TRBV2	TGTGCCAGCCAGTTCAGGGTCGCCGGGGAGCTGTTTTTT	CASQFRVAGELFF
NA	TRBJ1-2	NA	TRBV6-5	TGTGCCAGCAGTCGGACAGTAGCTAACTATGGCTACACCTTC	CASSRTVANYGYTF
NA	TRBJ1-1	few	TRBV6-6	TGTGCCAGCAGTTACAGGCAGCTTGCCACTGAAGCTTTCTTT	CASSYRQLATEAFF
TRBD1	TRBJ1-4	NA	TRBV28	TGTGCCAGCCTTCCAGGGGACAGGGTGTTGTCTAATGAAAAACTGTTTTTT	CASLPGDRVLSNEKLFF
NA	TRBJ1-1	NA	TRBV13	TGTGCCAGCAGCTTAGATGCAATGAACACTGAAGCTTTCTTT	CASSLDAMNTEAFF
NA	TRBJ2-2	NA	TRBV18	TGTGCCAGCTCACAGCGTCAGCCCCCCGGGGAGCTGTTTTTT	CASSQRQPPGELFF
NA	TRBJ2-6	NA	TRBV5-4	TGTGCCAGCAGCTTGGGGGGTTCAGGGGCCAACGTCCTGACTTTC	CASSLGGSGANVLTF
NA	TRBJ1-6	NA	TRBV7-9	TGTGCCAGCAGCAGTCTCCCCACCGGCTATAATTCACCCCTCCACTTT	CASSSLPTGYNSPLHF
NA	TRBJ2-7	NA	TRBV18	TGTGCCAGCTCACACACAGGGCAGCCCTCCTACGAGCAGTACTTC	CASSHTGQPSYEQYF
NA	TRBJ2-7	NA	TRBV6-6	TGTGCCAGCAGTTACTCCGACAGTTTCGAGCAGTACTTC	CASSYSDSFEQYF
NA	TRBJ1-6	NA	TRBV9	TGTGCCAGCAGCGTCAGGGGTAGTTCACCCCTCCACTTT	CASSVRGSSPLHF
NA	TRBJ1-5	NA	TRBV5-5	TGTGCCAGCAGCTTTTCATGGTCTCCCCGCAATCAGCCCCAGCATTTT	CASSFSWSPRNQPQHF
TRBD1	TRBJ1-2	NA	TRBV19	TGTGCCAGTAGTGGTTGGGACAGCAACTATGGCTACACCTTC	CASSGWDSNYGYTF
TRBD1	TRBJ2-1	NA	TRBV5-8	TGTGCCAGCAGCTTGGCGGACAGGGGACTTTACAATGAGCAGTTCTTC	CASSLADRGLYNEQFF
NA	TRBJ1-2	NA	TRBV11-2	TGTGCCAGCAGCTTAGAGGGCACCACTAACTATGGCTACACCTTC	CASSLEGTTNYGYTF
NA	TRBJ2-7	NA	TRBV28	TGTGCCAGCAGTTTAACAGGGACCCCCTCGGAGCAGTACTTC	CASSLTGTPSEQYF
NA	TRBJ1-1	once	TRBV10-3	TGTGCCATCAGTGACTTCGCAGGGGACGCTGAAGCTTTCTTT	CAISDFAGDAEAFF